A single sample gave rise to the 6 T cell receptor beta chains below, sequenced in a study of OX40 agonist ivuxolimab in advanced cancers. Produced via immunoSEQ multiplex PCR; TCRdb's table is partial and in-frame only. Here the sample spans over 70,000 clones, roughly nine tenths being singletons. The sample was CD4+ or CD8+ T cells sorted from blood, taken in a trial of the OX40 agonist ivuxolimab. All receptors come from an adult with an advanced solid tumor such as melanoma, head and neck, liver or kidney cancer.

A word on this clone: Being one base from a much bigger clone, this may be a read error. The gene calls are TRBV29-1 and TRBJ1-2, with D unclear. The CDR3 contains 13 residues. CDR1 is SQVTM, CDR2 ANQGSEA, per germline. In DNA, the CDR3 is TGCAACGTTGACCCCCAACAAGGGTCTCCCTCCACCTTC. It specifies CNVDPQQGSPSTF.

The rearrangement links TRBV25-1 to TRBJ2-1, with D tentatively TRBD2 (5 bases). Deletions cut 4 bases from V and 6 bases from J, with 16 bases between. The CDR3 has 15 amino acids. Germline values: CDR1 MGHDK, CDR2 SYGVNS. The CDR3 loop is CASSAGLSTGNEQFF. CDR3 nucleotides: TGTGCCAGCAGTGCAGGACTCTCTACGGGCAATGAGCAGTTCTTC.

The chain recombines TRBV7-2 with TRBJ2-3; D ambiguous. The CDR3 is made up of 14 amino acids. The germline CDR1 and CDR2 sequences are SGHTA and FQGNSA. The V and J ends lost 2 bases and 2 bases respectively, with 8 bases between them. The CDR3 DNA reads as TGTGCCAGCAGCTTATTCCGCCTCACAGATACGCAGTATTTT. This gives the protein CASSLFRLTDTQYF.

The chain employs TRBV7-9 and TRBJ1-1; 8 bases map to TRBD1. There are 15 residues in the CDR3. Germline V lookup: CDR1 SEHNR, CDR2 FQNEAQ (reference sequence). V lost 4 bases and J lost 4; bases outside the gene matches: 8. CDR3 bases: TGTGCCAGCAGCTATCAAACAGGGGGAGGCACTGAAGCTTTCTTT. This encodes CASSYQTGGGTEAFF. Drawing the rest from reference TRBV7-9 and TRBJ1-1, the complete variable domain is DTGVSQNPRHKITKRGQNVTFRCDPISEHNRLYWYRQTLGQGPEFLTYFQNEAQLEKSRLLSDRFSAERPKGSFSTLEIQRTEQGDSAMYLCASSYQTGGGTEAFFGQGTRLTVV.

The sample holds one count of this clone. The chain is built from TRBV2 and TRBJ2-5, with TRBD1 matching 10 bases. CDR3 size: 17 residues. V was clipped by 9 bases and J by 1 base; unmatched bases: 14. Germline CDR1 reads SNHLY; CDR2 reads FYNNEI. CDR3 region: CARSRDRGSGGQETQYF. CDR3 bases: TGTGCCAGGTCCCGGGACAGGGGCTCGGGGGGCCAAGAGACCCAGTACTTC. Drawing the rest from reference TRBV2 and TRBJ2-5, the complete variable domain is EPEVTQTPSHQVTQMGQEVILRCVPISNHLYFYWYRQILGQKVEFLVSFYNNEISEKSEIFDDQFSVERPDGSNFTLKIRSTKLEDSAMYFCARSRDRGSGGQETQYFGPGTRLLVL.

This chain connects TRBV14 to TRBJ2-3, with a weak D call TRBD1 (6 bases). Germline CDR1 reads SGHDN; CDR2 reads FVKESK. The ends were cut back, 3 bases at V and 2 bases at J, with 9 bases in the middle. This CDR3 is built from 14 residues. CDR3 DNA: TGTGCCAGCAGCCATACAGGGTTCACAGATACGCAGTATTTT. Its protein is CASSHTGFTDTQYF.